These 20 T cell receptor beta chains were sequenced from one sample in a study of beta chain features in type 1 diabetes. General study results and limits: For Type 1 diabetes patients, all four CD4+ subsets carried TCRB CDR3s that were moderately but significantly shorter.

No antigens are known for them. The entirety of the isolated RNA underwent reverse transcription, so expressed TCRB transcripts were sequenced. Sequenced by immunoSEQ multiplex PCR; TCRdb stores in-frame clones only, minus some. The sample lists 350,000 to 450,000 clones, around an eighth occurring once. Input material: naive CD4+ T cells from blood. The origin of the receptors is a woman younger than 35 with type 1 diabetes.

The chain employs TRBV16 and TRBJ2-5, with 11 bases identical to TRBD1. Germline V gives CDR1 KGHSY, CDR2 FQNENV. This CDR3 has 16 amino acids. Unmatched junction bases numbered 5, after V lost 4 bases and J lost 1 base. CDR3 nucleotide sequence: TGTGCCAGCAGCCGGGACAGGGGGTCTGGCCAAGAGACCCAGTACTTC. It yields the protein CASSRDRGSGQETQYF. Full variable domain (missing parts from reference TRBV16 and TRBJ2-5): GEEVAQTPKHLVRGEGQKAKLYCAPIKGHSYVFWYQQVLKNEFKFLISFQNENVFDETGMPKERFSAKCLPNSPCSLEIQATKLEDSAVYFCASSRDRGSGQETQYFGPGTRLLVL.

V gene TRBV11-2 combines with J gene TRBJ2-5, with 13 nucleotides matching TRBD2. The CDR3 loop spans 16 amino acids. The germline CDR1 and CDR2 sequences are SGHAT and FQNNGV. With 3 bases clipped from V and 1 base from J, the junction kept 2 bases outside the gene matches. CDR3 nucleotides: TGTGCCAGCAGCTTGGGACTAGCGGGGTTCCAAGAGACCCAGTACTTC. This encodes CASSLGLAGFQETQYF.

This sequence joins TRBV6-5 and TRBJ2-1; unclear D gene. V was clipped by 4 bases and J by 8 bases, with 15 bases between them. CDR3 length: 14 amino acids. Germline values: CDR1 MNHEY, CDR2 SVGAGI. For the CDR3, the DNA is TGTGCCAGCAGTTTACGATCCGCGGTCGATGAGCAGTTCTTC. Translation: CASSLRSAVDEQFF.

This clone was recorded a few times. The rearrangement links TRBV11-1 to TRBJ2-1, with 7 bases lining up with TRBD1. There are 15 residues in the CDR3. Germline V gene data show CDR1 as SGHAT and CDR2 as FQDESV (reference sequence). Trimming at V came to 3 bases and at J to 7 bases, leaving 9 bases not matched to a gene. The CDR3 loop is CASSFRQGRVNEQFF. In DNA, the CDR3 is TGTGCCAGCAGCTTCAGACAGGGTAGGGTGAATGAGCAGTTCTTC.

This clone was seen a handful of times. The CDR3 DNA reads as TGTGCCAGCAGCGTAGGTGATAGCGGGAGGTACGAGCAGTACTTC. Amino acids: CASSVGDSGRYEQYF. The chain recombines TRBV9 with TRBJ2-7; 10 nucleotides match TRBD2. The CDR3 extends over 15 amino acids. Germline V gene data show CDR1 as SGDLS and CDR2 as YYNGEE. With 0 bases clipped from V and 4 bases from J, the junction kept 4 bases outside the gene matches. The whole variable domain, filled in from reference TRBV9 and TRBJ2-7, reads DSGVTQTPKHLITATGQRVTLRCSPRSGDLSVYWYQQSLDQGLQFLIQYYNGEERAKGNILERFSAQQFPDLHSELNLSSLELGDSALYFCASSVGDSGRYEQYFGPGTRLTVT.

This clone was recorded a few times. CDR3 loop: CASSLVGQGYEQYF. The CDR3 DNA sequence: TGTGCCAGCAGCTTAGTAGGCCAGGGCTACGAGCAGTACTTC. This sequence joins TRBV11-2 and TRBJ2-7, with a possible D match to TRBD1 (5 bases). Germline CDR1 and CDR2: SGHAT and FQNNGV. The length of the CDR3 is 14 residues. V was trimmed by 1 base and J by 3 bases, leaving 10 bases between them.

The V and J genes are TRBV27 and TRBJ1-1; no reliable D call. The V gene's germline CDR1 is MNHEY and CDR2 SMNVEV (reference sequence). V was clipped by 3 bases and J by 3 bases, with 8 bases between them. The CDR3 has 13 amino acids. The chain's CDR3 is CASSFGVDTEAFF. CDR3 bases: TGTGCCAGCAGTTTCGGGGTGGACACTGAAGCTTTCTTT.

The CDR3 DNA reads TGCGCCAGCAGCCAAGGGACAGGGGGGGGTAGCCGATACTACGAGCAGTACTTC. Translation gives CASSQGTGGGSRYYEQYF. The chain couples TRBV4-1 to TRBJ2-7; the match to TRBD1 covers 10 bases. The V gene end was trimmed by 1 base and the J gene end by 3 bases; junction bases not matched to a gene: 12. Per the germline V gene, CDR1 is MGHRA and CDR2 is YSYEKL. The length of the CDR3 is 18 residues.

Note on this clone: Different DNA sequences within this sample yield the same CDR3. V is TRBV30 and J is TRBJ1-5; no clear D. From germline, CDR1 is GTSNPN and CDR2 SVGIG (reference sequence). The CDR3 length is 13 residues. Trimming pared 0 bases from V and 3 bases from J, leaving 6 bases between. In nucleotides, the CDR3 is TGTGCCTGGAGTGTGAGGTCCAATCAGCCCCAGCATTTT. It codes for CAWSVRSNQPQHF.

This clone showed up just a few times. This chain links TRBV7-2 with TRBJ2-7, with D unresolved. Looked up from germline, CDR1 is SGHTA and CDR2 is FQGNSA. The V end lost 3 bases, the J end lost 2 bases, and 11 bases lay between the germline ends. This CDR3 region has 14 residues. In DNA form, the CDR3 reads TGTGCCAGCAGCTTCTACGAGTCCCCCTACGAGCAGTACTTC. It codes for CASSFYESPYEQYF.

This clone has only a few counts. V usage is TRBV19 and J usage is TRBJ2-7, with D possibly matching TRBD1 (6 bases). The CDR3 is 12 amino acids. Germline CDR1 LNHDA, CDR2 SQIVND (reference sequence). Trimming removed 10 bases from V and 4 bases from J, with 14 bases in between. For the CDR3, the DNA is TGTGCCACATCCGGGACATTGTACGAGCAGTACTTC. Translating gives CATSGTLYEQYF.

The V call is TRBV29-1, the J call TRBJ2-2, with D possibly being TRBD2 (6 bases). The CDR3 contains 15 residues. Germline CDR1 is SQVTM and CDR2 is ANQGSEA. V was cut by 6 bases and J by 0 bases, with 14 bases left in between. CDR3 loop: CSVGTGTPNTGELFF. In DNA, the CDR3 is TGCAGCGTCGGCACCGGGACTCCGAACACCGGGGAGCTGTTTTTT.

This rearrangement joins TRBV11-3 to TRBJ2-5; no definite D call. Germline lookup yields CDR1 SGHNT and CDR2 YENEEA. The ends were cut back, 3 bases at V and 5 bases at J, with 7 bases in the middle. This CDR3 spans 12 amino acids. The CDR3 protein is CASSFRRETQYF. The DNA for the CDR3 is TGTGCCAGCAGCTTCCGCAGGGAGACCCAGTACTTC.

In the case of this clone: This CDR3 is also generated by other DNA sequences in the sample. The genes are TRBV5-1 and TRBJ2-5; D might be TRBD1 (6 bases). The CDR3 is made up of 13 amino acids. Germline CDR1 SGHRS, CDR2 YFSETQ. The V end lost 2 bases, the J end lost 3 bases, and 8 bases lay between the germline ends. The CDR3: CASSFPGEETQYF. The CDR3 bases are TGCGCCAGCAGCTTCCCAGGGGAAGAGACCCAGTACTTC.

V is TRBV28 and J is TRBJ2-7; D not resolved. There are 13 residues in the CDR3. Germline V gene data show CDR1 as MDHEN and CDR2 as SYDVKM. V was cut by 2 bases and J by 2 bases, with 7 bases left in between. CDR3 residues: CASSLTGAYEQYF. DNA for the CDR3: TGTGCCAGCAGTTTAACCGGTGCCTACGAGCAGTACTTC.

The J gene is TRBJ1-3, the V gene TRBV30; D unresolved. There are 14 residues in the CDR3. Trimming took off 2 bases at V and 1 base at J, with 9 bases between the two ends. The V gene's germline CDR1 is GTSNPN and CDR2 SVGIG (reference sequence). CDR3 in DNA: TGTGCCTGGAGTAAAGGGAGTTCTGGAAACACCATATATTTT. Its protein product is CAWSKGSSGNTIYF.

The V gene is TRBV7-2, the J gene TRBJ2-3; D might be TRBD1 (6 bases). Germline V gene data show CDR1 as SGHTA and CDR2 as FQGNSA. With 5 bases removed from V and 6 bases from J, the gap between germline ends came to 18 bases. The CDR3 is 15 amino acids. The CDR3 nucleotides read TGTGCCAGCAGCCAACAGGACAGCGGTTTTGATACGCAGTATTTT. Its protein is CASSQQDSGFDTQYF. Full variable domain (remainder filled in from reference TRBV7-2 and TRBJ2-3): GAGVSQSPSNKVTEKGKDVELRCDPISGHTALYWYRQSLGQGLEFLIYFQGNSAPDKSGLPSDRFSAERTGGSVSTLTIQRTQQEDSAVYLCASSQQDSGFDTQYFGPGTRLTVL.

The chain uses TRBV5-1 and TRBJ2-1; 11 positions match TRBD1. Germline V gene sequence: CDR1 SGHRS, CDR2 YFSETQ. V lost 4 bases, J lost 8 bases, and 5 bases stayed unmatched. The CDR3 sequence is 14 residues long. In DNA form, the CDR3 reads TGCGCCAGCAGCACCGGACAGGGGGCGCATGAGCAGTTCTTC. This gives the protein CASSTGQGAHEQFF.

This clone occurred a few times. This chain joins TRBV5-1 and TRBJ1-6; tentative D call: TRBD1 (6 bases). V was clipped by 4 bases and J by 15 bases, with 14 bases between them. This CDR3 has 12 residues. Germline-derived CDR1 and CDR2 are SGHRS and YFSETQ. The CDR3 DNA follows: TGCGCCAGCAGCCCCGGGGGGGCTGACCTCCACTTT. Translation gives CASSPGGADLHF.

The V and J genes are TRBV30 and TRBJ2-1; D may be TRBD2 (5 bases). The V end lost 2 bases, the J end lost 0 bases, and 17 bases lay between the germline ends. Germline CDR1 reads GTSNPN; CDR2 reads SVGIG (reference sequence). The CDR3 runs to 17 residues. This CDR3 is CAWSKGKRSDSYNEQFF. CDR3 DNA sequence: TGTGCCTGGAGTAAAGGGAAGCGGAGTGACTCCTACAATGAGCAGTTCTTC.